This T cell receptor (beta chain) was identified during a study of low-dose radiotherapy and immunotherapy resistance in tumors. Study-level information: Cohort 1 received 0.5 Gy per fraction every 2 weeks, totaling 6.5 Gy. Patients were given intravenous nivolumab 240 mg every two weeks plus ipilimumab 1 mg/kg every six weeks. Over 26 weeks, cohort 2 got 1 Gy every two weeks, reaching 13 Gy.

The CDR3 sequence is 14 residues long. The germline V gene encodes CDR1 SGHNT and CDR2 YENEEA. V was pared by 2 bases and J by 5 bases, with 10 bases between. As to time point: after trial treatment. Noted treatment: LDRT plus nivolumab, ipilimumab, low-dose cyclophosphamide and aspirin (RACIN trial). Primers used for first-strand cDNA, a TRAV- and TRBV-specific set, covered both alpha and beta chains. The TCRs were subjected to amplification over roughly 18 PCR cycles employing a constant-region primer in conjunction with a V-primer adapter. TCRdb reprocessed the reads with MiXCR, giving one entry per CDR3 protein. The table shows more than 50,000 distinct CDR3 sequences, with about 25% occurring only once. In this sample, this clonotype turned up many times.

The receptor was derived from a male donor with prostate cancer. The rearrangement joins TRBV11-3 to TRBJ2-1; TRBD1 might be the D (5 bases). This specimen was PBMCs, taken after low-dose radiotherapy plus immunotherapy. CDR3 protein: CASSLQGTHNEQFF. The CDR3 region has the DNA TGTGCCAGCAGCTTACAGGGTACCCACAATGAGCAGTTCTTC.